Below, one T cell receptor beta chain is given with its context. Its antigen is still unknown. The CDR3 has 13 amino acids. V was cut by 4 bases and J by 7 bases, with 12 bases left in between. Germline V CDR1 and CDR2: KGHSH, LQKENI. This entry comes from a study of shared clonotypes between healthy human individuals. Overall study: For every donor, three CD4 naive, three CD4 memory, two CD8 naive and one CD8 memory plates were used. Study conclusions and caveats: Only blood was sampled, and tissue TCR repertoires likely differ from blood ones. Sequencing depth was predicted to influence how clonotypes are shared among donors.

Profiling relied on immunoSEQ multiplex PCR, and the TCRdb table lists in-frame clones only, not all of them. The repertoire consists of about 95,000 clones, with around two thirds occurring once and the leading ten covering roughly 40%. The J gene is TRBJ2-3, the V gene TRBV18; weak D call: TRBD1 (5 bases). The sample consisted of memory CD8+ T cells sorted from blood. As for subset: CD45RO+ cells pooled with CCR7-negative TemRA cells. The source is a man aged 30 to 45 in good health. CDR3 in DNA: TGTGCCAGCTCACGGGGCGAGCAGAATACGCAGTATTTT. This translates into CASSRGEQNTQYF.